Listed below are T cell receptor beta chains from one sample, sequenced in a study of OX40 agonist ivuxolimab in advanced cancers. Profiled with immunoSEQ multiplex PCR; TCRdb holds only in-frame clones, not every one. The table includes about 20,000 clones, roughly 80% detected once. Here the sequenced sample was CD4+ or CD8+ T cells sorted from blood, taken in a trial of the OX40 agonist ivuxolimab. Source of these receptors: an adult with an advanced solid tumor such as melanoma, head and neck, liver or kidney cancer. Each CDR3 is given with its conserved first and last residue. Fields, in order: D gene, clone size, V gene, J gene, CDR3 DNA, CDR3 protein. A D gene is named only where the DNA matches it firmly. Clone sizes are given selectively: once, few, many, or a class where the clone is expanded.

-,once,TRBV7-9,TRBJ1-1,TGTGCCAGCAGCCCCGCTCGGTGGACTACCGGAGCTTTCTTT,CASSPARWTTGAFF
-,-,TRBV13,TRBJ2-5,TGTGCCAGCAGTCAAAAAGGAAGCGGCGAGACCCAGTACTTC,CASSQKGSGETQYF
TRBD1,-,TRBV27,TRBJ2-5,TGTGCCAGCAGTTCGACAGGGGGCGGAGAGACCCAGTACTTC,CASSSTGGGETQYF
-,-,TRBV9,TRBJ2-7,TGTGCCAGCAGCGTAGACCAGGGGACCCCCTACGAGCAGTACTTC,CASSVDQGTPYEQYF
-,few,TRBV19,TRBJ2-7,TGTGCCAGTATGGAGGGCTACGAGCAGTACTTC,CASMEGYEQYF
TRBD1,-,TRBV29-1,TRBJ2-2,TGCAGCGTCGATACTTCCGGGACAGACCCTGGGGGGGAGCTGTTTTTT,CSVDTSGTDPGGELFF
-,-,TRBV4-3,TRBJ2-5,TGCGCCAGCAGCCAAGATCTCGGGGTAGCGGTGGAGACCCAGTACTTC,CASSQDLGVAVETQYF
-,-,TRBV7-2,TRBJ1-5,TGTGCCAGCAGCTTAGAAACAGGGATGGGTGGGAATCAGCCCCAGCATTTT,CASSLETGMGGNQPQHF
-,-,TRBV28,TRBJ2-7,TGTGCCAGCAGTTTACAGGGGAGACCCTACGAGCAGTACTTC,CASSLQGRPYEQYF
TRBD2,-,TRBV7-2,TRBJ2-1,TGTGCCAGCAGCCCTACTGCGGGAGATGTTTCCTACAATGAGCAGTTCTTC,CASSPTAGDVSYNEQFF
TRBD1,-,TRBV7-2,TRBJ1-4,TGTGCCAGCAGCCCAAGGACAGGGATAACTGAAAAACTGTTTTTT,CASSPRTGITEKLFF
-,few,TRBV9,TRBJ2-1,TGTGCCAGCAGTCGGTGGGGGACCGGGGATGAGCAGTTCTTC,CASSRWGTGDEQFF
-,-,TRBV18,TRBJ2-5,TGTGCCAGCTCACCACTAGCGGTGGAGACCCAGTACTTC,CASSPLAVETQYF
-,-,TRBV19,TRBJ2-1,TGTGCCAGTAGTACTAGCGAAGTCGATGAGCAGTTCTTC,CASSTSEVDEQFF
-,-,TRBV9,TRBJ2-7,TGTGCCAGCAGCGGACCGGGACGGCCCCACGAGCAGTACTTC,CASSGPGRPHEQYF
TRBD2,-,TRBV28,TRBJ2-1,TGTGCCAGCAGTTTTCGACTAGCGGGGCGGGTCGGTGAGCAGTTCTTC,CASSFRLAGRVGEQFF
-,-,TRBV4-3,TRBJ1-2,TGCGCCAGCAGCCAAGTTCAAGGGAACTATGGCTACACCTTC,CASSQVQGNYGYTF
-,-,TRBV6-5,TRBJ2-7,TGTGCCAGCAGCCCAGGGGGGGGATACGAGCAGTACTTC,CASSPGGGYEQYF
-,-,TRBV27,TRBJ2-3,TGTGCCAGCAGTTTATTAGGTGTGTCGGGAGATACGCAGTATTTT,CASSLLGVSGDTQYF
-,-,TRBV30,TRBJ1-6,TGTGCCTGGAGTGTAGGAGGATGGGGGACCCTCCACTTT,CAWSVGGWGTLHF
-,-,TRBV27,TRBJ2-7,TGTGCCAGCAGTCTAGCGCCGGGCCCCTACTACGAGCAGTACTTC,CASSLAPGPYYEQYF
-,-,TRBV4-1,TRBJ1-2,TGCGCCAGCAGCCAAGATGGGAGGGTAGCCCCTCGTGGCTACACCTTC,CASSQDGRVAPRGYTF
-,few,TRBV27,TRBJ1-6,TGTGCCAGCAGTTTAGCGGGGTGGAATTCACCCCTCCACTTT,CASSLAGWNSPLHF
-,-,TRBV10-3,TRBJ1-2,TGTGCCATCAGTGACTCCACCTTGATTAACTATGGCTACACCTTC,CAISDSTLINYGYTF
-,-,TRBV28,TRBJ2-7,TGTGCCAGCAGTTTAACGTTCCCTGGGGAGTACTTC,CASSLTFPGEYF
-,-,TRBV19,TRBJ2-6,TGTGCCAGTAGCCCCCCGGATGGGGCCAACGTCCTGACTTTC,CASSPPDGANVLTF
-,-,TRBV27,TRBJ2-7,TGTGCCAGCAGTTTGGGGACCAGATACGAGCAGTACTTC,CASSLGTRYEQYF
TRBD1,few,TRBV9,TRBJ2-7,TGTGCCAGCAGCGTAGGCGAGGGGGCCCCCTACGAGCAGTACTTC,CASSVGEGAPYEQYF
-,-,TRBV9,TRBJ2-5,TGTGCCAGCAGCCAGGGACAAGCGGAGACCCAGTACTTC,CASSQGQAETQYF
TRBD2,once,TRBV7-2,TRBJ2-4,TGTGCCAGCAGCCGGGTTGGGACTAGCGCTTTAGGGATGGACATTCAGTACTTC,CASSRVGTSALGMDIQYF
-,-,TRBV6-5,TRBJ1-5,TGTGCCAGCAGTTCAGTCGTTAATAGCAATCAGCCCCAGCATTTT,CASSSVVNSNQPQHF
TRBD1,-,TRBV4-1,TRBJ1-3,TGCGCCAGCAGCCGGAACAGGGGTACTGGAAACACCATATATTTT,CASSRNRGTGNTIYF
-,-,TRBV27,TRBJ2-7,TGTGCCAGCAGTTTATCGCAAGGGACTTACGAGCAGTACTTC,CASSLSQGTYEQYF
-,-,TRBV29-1,TRBJ2-2,TGCAGCATAGGGGGCACCGGGGAGCTGTTTTTT,CSIGGTGELFF
-,-,TRBV29-1,TRBJ2-1,TGCAGCGGGGTGGCCAATGAGCAGTTCTTC,CSGVANEQFF
-,-,TRBV28,TRBJ2-7,TGTGCCAGCAGTTTCGGGGACGAGCAGTACTTC,CASSFGDEQYF
TRBD2,many,TRBV2,TRBJ2-2,TGTGCCAGCAGTGGAGGGACTAGACGGGTCGGGGAGCTGTTTTTT,CASSGGTRRVGELFF
-,-,TRBV4-1,TRBJ2-7,TGCGCCAGCAGCCAAGTCAGGGGAGGCTACGAGCAGTACTTC,CASSQVRGGYEQYF
-,-,TRBV2,TRBJ2-5,TGTGCCGGACAAACCGACTCGTACCAAGAGACCCAGTACTTC,CAGQTDSYQETQYF
-,once,TRBV27,TRBJ2-7,TGTGCCAGCAGTTTAATCGCAGGGGCATCCTACGAGCAGTACTTC,CASSLIAGASYEQYF
-,-,TRBV19,TRBJ2-1,TGTGCCAGTAGTATAGCGGGTGGCTCCTACAATGAGCAGTTCTTC,CASSIAGGSYNEQFF
-,-,TRBV7-9,TRBJ2-6,TGTGCCAGCAGCCGGGTTGTTGGGGCCAACGTCCTGACTTTC,CASSRVVGANVLTF
-,once,TRBV2,TRBJ1-2,TGTGCCAGCAGGATCCGGGGGACCCGGGCCATATACTATGGCTACACCTTC,CASRIRGTRAIYYGYTF
TRBD1,-,TRBV5-1,TRBJ2-1,TGCGCCAGCAGATCCGACAGGGGGGGAAACTACAATGAGCAGTTCTTC,CASRSDRGGNYNEQFF
-,once,TRBV5-8,TRBJ2-2,TGTGCCAGCAGCCCAGGGACGACGAACACCGGGGAGCTGTTTTTT,CASSPGTTNTGELFF
-,few,TRBV18,TRBJ2-3,TGTGCCAGCTCACCACCCGAGATGGGCACAGATACGCAGTATTTT,CASSPPEMGTDTQYF
-,-,TRBV14,TRBJ2-7,TGTGCCAGCAGCCTTTATGGAGGTTCGACCTACGAGCAGTACTTC,CASSLYGGSTYEQYF
TRBD1,-,TRBV27,TRBJ2-7,TGTGCCAGCAGTTACAGGGGGCTCGGGTACGAGCAGTACTTC,CASSYRGLGYEQYF
-,-,TRBV7-9,TRBJ2-4,TGTGCCAGCAGCTTAGCGGCTGACAAAAACATTCAGTACTTC,CASSLAADKNIQYF
TRBD1,-,TRBV7-9,TRBJ2-3,TGTGCCAGCAGCTCAAACCGGGACAGGGTCGCAGATACGCAGTATTTT,CASSSNRDRVADTQYF